This record covers a single T cell receptor beta chain. This record belongs to a study of beta chain features in type 1 diabetes. On the study more broadly: Investigators examined more than 90 million sorted cells across all samples.

This CDR3 is built from 17 residues. V was trimmed by 0 bases and J by 1 base, leaving 18 bases between them. Germline values: CDR1 GTSNPN, CDR2 SVGIG (reference sequence). Expressed TCRB transcripts were sequenced after all isolated RNA was converted to cDNA. The method was immunoSEQ multiplex PCR; TCRdb's version includes in-frame clones alone and lacks a portion of them. The profile covers about half a million clones, with roughly an eighth appearing a single time and about 0.045% taken by the ten largest. The chain has TRBV30 and TRBJ1-1; D not certain. This clonotype was obtained from a woman aged 18 to 35 in good health. The source material was naive CD4+ T cells from blood. CDR3 sequence reads: CAWSVMSMRFTNTEAFF. In DNA, the CDR3 is TGTGCCTGGAGTGTAATGTCCATGAGATTCACGAACACTGAAGCTTTCTTT.